This T cell receptor beta chain was recovered during a study of blood T cell repertoires in COVID-19. At the level of the study: Collection of acute and convalescent COVID-19 samples took place in the United States, Italy and Spain. In each case, the material was cDNA or gDNA derived from T cells, B-cell-depleted T cells, or PBMCs.

In the authors' workflow: Estimates of nucleated cell counts were drawn from the amplification of reference gene primers. Some clones are missing from TCRdb's copy, which holds only in-frame ones; the method was immunoSEQ multiplex PCR. V and J calls and clone size are copied from that table; D and trimming were computed from the DNA. The sample has under 400,000 clones, about 90% seen once. The sample comprised peripheral blood. The sequence came from a man between 18 and 29 years old with active or convalescent COVID-19.

CDR3 sequence: CASRGQGAVNQPQHF. In DNA, the CDR3 is TGTGCCAGCAGGGGACAGGGGGCCGTCAATCAGCCCCAGCATTTT. J is TRBJ1-5 and V is TRBV6-5; TRBD1 aligns across 12 bases. The CDR3 contains 15 residues. Germline V gives CDR1 MNHEY, CDR2 SVGAGI. Germline trimming cut 6 bases from V and 3 bases from J; bases unmatched to any gene: 3.